This T cell receptor beta chain was retrieved from a study of T cells in Graves' hyperthyroidism and ophthalmopathy. This clonotype was recorded many times. Amplified TCR beta CDR3 regions derived from RNA transcripts. The HTBI primer set was used in a first-round RT-PCR of the TCR CDR3. TCRdb analysed the multiplex PCR reads with MiXCR anew, one entry per CDR3 protein. The sample includes hundreds of thousands of distinct CDR3 sequences, less than 20% of them seen just once. CDR1 is GTSNPN, CDR2 SVGIG, per germline (reference sequence). This CDR3 spans 11 amino acids. V shed 4 bases, J shed 6 bases, and the junction held 1 base outside the gene matches.

This receptor was taken from a man aged 35 to 55 with Graves' ophthalmopathy. Sequencing used blood. This sequence joins TRBV30 and TRBJ1-2; 8 bases are shared with TRBD1. CDR3 nucleotide sequence: TGTGCCTGGAAGACAGGGGATGGCTACACCTTC. Translating it yields CAWKTGDGYTF. The full variable domain, its missing parts supplied by reference TRBV30 and TRBJ1-2, is SQTIHQWPATLVQPVGSPLSLECTVEGTSNPNLYWYRQAAGRGLQLLFYSVGIGQISSEVPQNLSASRPQDRQFILSSKKLLLSDSGFYLCAWKTGDGYTFGSGTRLTVV.